This TCR beta chain was identified during a study of cytotoxic CD8 clonotypes in ibrutinib-treated CLL. CDR3 length equals 14 residues. V was trimmed by 2 bases and J by 2 bases, leaving 11 bases between them. The germline V gene encodes CDR1 GTSNPN and CDR2 SVGIG (reference sequence). The table came from immunoSEQ multiplex PCR; TCRdb's copy has only in-frame clones and leaves some out. The table lists 70,000 to 85,000 clones, approximately 80% of them singletons. Notes on this clone: The antigen is undetermined.

Notes on the study in general: Patients with sustained remission and those progressing were sampled at differing times.

The source material was PBMCs, sampled at disease progression, from a patient treated with ibrutinib. The gene calls are TRBV30 and TRBJ2-3; D is possibly TRBD2 (6 bases). This clonotype was sampled from a human donor with chronic lymphocytic leukemia. The CDR3 spells CAWSKTRSTDTQYF. DNA of the CDR3: TGTGCCTGGAGTAAGACTAGGTCCACAGATACGCAGTATTTT.